The T cell receptor beta chain under discussion was sequenced for a study of chemoradiotherapy in HPV16-positive cancers. The protocol was immunoSEQ multiplex PCR, while the TCRdb copy is restricted to in-frame clones and leaves out a portion. The sample carries 6,000 to 8,500 clones, around 77% recorded once. Repeated repertoire sampling spanned the course of chemoradiotherapy. This receptor was obtained from a human donor with HPV-associated anogenital cancer. This sample was gathered from a patient who underwent chemoradiotherapy.

In DNA, the CDR3 is TGTGCCAGCAGAAACAGGGATAGTGAGCAGTTCTTC. Amino acids: CASRNRDSEQFF. This rearrangement joins TRBV7-9 to TRBJ2-1; D might be TRBD1 (6 bases). CDR1 is SEHNR, CDR2 FQNEAQ, per germline (reference sequence). The CDR3 covers 12 residues. V lost 6 bases, J lost 9 bases, and 12 bases lay in between.